The present T cell receptor beta chain was sequenced within a study of blood T cells in healthy people across ages (dated by TCRdb to between 2014 and 2017). Notes on the research overall: In model experiments, template switching captured about one uniquely barcoded TCR beta cDNA molecule for every two T cells. Age-related changes in TCR beta repertoire diversity were measured in the study by deep sequencing normalized with unique cDNA molecular identifiers. The donors were split into four age groups: young (average approximately 16 years), middle-aged (roughly 40), aged (approximately 60) and long-lived (about 74). To avoid experimental bias, donors of different ages were randomly spread across the sequencing lanes. Using the same blood draw, the study looked at two additional independent replicas of 1 million unique cDNA reads for two donors, one aged 18 to 30 and the other aged 80 or older.

The donors were some 36 Caucasian individuals from Russia, aged about 6 to 100 years, who were systemically healthy. Roughly 10 milliliters of peripheral blood were drawn from each donor into EDTA-treated Vacutainer tubes. Ficoll-Paque density-gradient centrifugation was used to isolate PBMCs, with at least 6 million per sample. Total RNA was extracted from PBMCs with Trizol reagent, with at least 6 micrograms obtained per sample. The percentages of naive CD45RAhigh/CD27high T cells were determined by flow cytometry on a PBMC aliquot from every donor. General study outcomes and caveats: Donor CMV infection status was unknown, potentially confounding age-related changes in expanded clonotypes. As age increased, observed TCR beta diversity per million T cells dropped in a roughly linear way, and a significant reduction was already evident by age approximately 40. Because profiling used bulk unsorted PBMCs, naive and antigen-experienced compartments could not be compared conclusively. Estimates of total diversity from one million sequenced T cells were regarded as lower bounds and underestimates. Compared with the aged group, the long-lived group had more naive CD4+ T cells, fewer expanded clones and increased TCR diversity, suggesting age selection. The percentage of naive T cells measured by flow cytometry correlated strongly with observed TCR beta diversity.

Worth noting for this clonotype: It lacks a known antigen. Per-base qualities were not stored, and no clone one base away is much larger.

The method behind the library was 5' RACE. These reads were obtained on an Illumina HiSeq 2500. A second PCR of about 6 to 11 cycles was run with a J-beta primer mix and a sample-barcoded 5' primer. Each TCR beta cDNA molecule received a unique molecular identifier from a template-switch 5' adaptor carrying 12 random nucleotides. Each sample yielded at least 2.5 million CDR3-containing paired-end reads. First-strand cDNA was synthesized from all RNA with the Mint cDNA synthesis kit, primed by a TRBC-specific oligonucleotide. Following uracil-DNA glycosylase treatment, all cDNA underwent a first 18-cycle PCR with the universal primers M1SS and BC2_uni_R. The authors' pipeline ran thus. Each sample was normalized by randomly selecting 1 million high-quality reads, each carrying a distinct molecular identifier. Instead of being binned into consensus sequences, reads that shared molecular identifiers were thrown out. MiTCR, run with a Q25 quality threshold and the strictest error-elimination algorithm, handled CDR3 identification, clonotype clustering and error correction. Lower-bound total TCR beta diversity was estimated with a nonparametric unseen species model using Euler transformation. TCRdb reworked the public reads: Q25 trimming with fastp, MiXCR clone assembly, productive beta chains retained. For every CDR3 protein sequence, its rows merge into one entry that carries the most common genes and DNA. The V and J calls here are based on TCRdb, not the publication. For this sample the table gives 1.5 million or so distinct CDR3 sequences, of which about 45% were detected only once. The top ten hold under 5% of the sample.

This TCR derives from a woman younger than 35 in good health. The sequenced material came from blood.

The sequence in DNA is TGTGCCAGCAGCCCCGCTGGAGGGGCGGTTTCTGGCTACACCTTC. Its coded protein is CASSPAGGAVSGYTF. The V gene is TRBV11-2 and the J gene is TRBJ1-2; tentative D gene TRBD1, with 5 bases matching. Looking up the germline V gene yields CDR1 SGHAT and CDR2 FQNNGV. Inclusive of the bounding cysteine and phenylalanine, the CDR3 is 15 residues long. CDR3 DNA only is kept here, 45 bases in frame from base 1. V is pared back by 5 bases and J by 7 bases, with 20 bases lying between the germline termini.